A single T cell receptor (beta chain) is shown here with its context. The germline V gene has CDR1 SGHRS and CDR2 YFSETQ. With V trimmed by 7 bases and J by 10 bases, 4 bases remained unmatched. This CDR3 has 11 amino acids. In the original workflow: Amplification with reference gene primers provided the estimates of nucleated cell counts. Sequenced by immunoSEQ multiplex PCR; TCRdb stores in-frame clones only, minus some. The D gene and trimming were derived from the DNA, and the V and J assignments and clone size from that table. The table has about 130,000 clones, about 80% seen once. The data derive from a study of blood T cell repertoires in COVID-19. As for the study in general: Whether acute or convalescent, the COVID-19 samples came from the United States, Italy and Spain.

Sequences were obtained from peripheral blood. J is TRBJ2-5 and V is TRBV5-1; 10 bases are a match to TRBD1. This TCR derives from a human donor in a cohort sampled during active COVID-19. CDR3 nucleotide sequence: TGCGCCAGCGGGACAGGGGAGGTCCAGTACTTC. It codes for CASGTGEVQYF.